The clone carrying this TCR beta chain has ten or more counts. The source of the sample is a study of T cells in Graves' hyperthyroidism and ophthalmopathy. Study context: Blood from the periphery was taken at initial diagnosis, before any treatment.

The investigators amplified TCR beta CDR3 regions from RNA transcripts. The TCR CDR3 first-round RT-PCR relied on the HTBI primer set. One entry per CDR3 protein, called by TCRdb with MiXCR from the multiplex PCR reads. The sample holds hundreds of thousands of distinct CDR3 sequences, approximately 15% seen once. Trimming pared 6 bases from V and 4 bases from J, leaving 12 bases between. From germline, CDR1 is DFQATT and CDR2 SNEGSKA (reference sequence). The CDR3 has 12 residues. Stability of Graves' hyperthyroidism was defined as absent ophthalmopathy progression within 18 months. Uncontrolled infection, other autoimmune disease, pregnancy or lactation disqualified patients from enrolment. Clinicians diagnosed patients from clinical symptoms, serum thyroxine and TRAb, thyroid ultrasound and orbital computed tomography.

V gene TRBV20-1 combines with J gene TRBJ1-1, with D possibly TRBD1 on 5 matching bases. The TCR sequence derives from a woman under 30 with Graves' hyperthyroidism. Sequenced sample: blood. The CDR3 nucleotides read TGCAGTGCACTCGGCGGGGGCACTGAAGCTTTCTTT. Its translation: CSALGGGTEAFF.